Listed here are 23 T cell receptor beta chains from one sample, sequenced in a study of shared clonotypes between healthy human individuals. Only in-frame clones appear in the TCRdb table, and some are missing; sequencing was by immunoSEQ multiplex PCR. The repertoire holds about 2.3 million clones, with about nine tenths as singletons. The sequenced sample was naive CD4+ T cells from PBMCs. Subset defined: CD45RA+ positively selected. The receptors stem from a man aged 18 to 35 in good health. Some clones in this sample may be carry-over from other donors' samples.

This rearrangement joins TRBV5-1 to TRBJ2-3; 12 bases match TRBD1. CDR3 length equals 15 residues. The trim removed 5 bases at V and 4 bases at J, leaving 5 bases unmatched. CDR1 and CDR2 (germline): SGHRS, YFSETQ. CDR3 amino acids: CASRSGTGGSDTQYF. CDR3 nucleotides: TGCGCCAGCAGATCCGGGACAGGGGGCTCAGATACGCAGTATTTT.

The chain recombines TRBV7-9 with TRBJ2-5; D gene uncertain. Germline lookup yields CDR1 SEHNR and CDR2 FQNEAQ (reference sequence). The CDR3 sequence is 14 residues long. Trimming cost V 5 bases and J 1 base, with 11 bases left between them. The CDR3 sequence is CASSPGFFQETQYF. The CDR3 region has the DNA TGTGCCAGCAGCCCCGGGTTCTTCCAAGAGACCCAGTACTTC.

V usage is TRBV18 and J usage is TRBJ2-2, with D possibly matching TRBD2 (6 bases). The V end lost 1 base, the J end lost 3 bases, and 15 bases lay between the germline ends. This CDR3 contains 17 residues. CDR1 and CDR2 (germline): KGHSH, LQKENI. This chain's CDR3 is CASSPLAVTRDTGELFF. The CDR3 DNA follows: TGTGCCAGCTCACCACTGGCAGTGACTAGGGACACCGGGGAGCTGTTTTTT. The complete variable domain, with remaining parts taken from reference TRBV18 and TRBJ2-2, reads NAGVMQNPRHLVRRRGQEARLRCSPMKGHSHVYWYRQLPEEGLKFMVYLQKENIIDESGMPKERFSAEFPKEGPSILRIQQVVRGDSAAYFCASSPLAVTRDTGELFFGEGSRLTVL.

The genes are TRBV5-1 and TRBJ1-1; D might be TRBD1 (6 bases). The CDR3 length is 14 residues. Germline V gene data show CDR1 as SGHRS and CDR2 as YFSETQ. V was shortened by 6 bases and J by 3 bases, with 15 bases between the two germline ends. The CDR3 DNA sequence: TGCGCCAGCAAGTCGGGAGAGGGGGACACTGAAGCTTTCTTT. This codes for CASKSGEGDTEAFF.

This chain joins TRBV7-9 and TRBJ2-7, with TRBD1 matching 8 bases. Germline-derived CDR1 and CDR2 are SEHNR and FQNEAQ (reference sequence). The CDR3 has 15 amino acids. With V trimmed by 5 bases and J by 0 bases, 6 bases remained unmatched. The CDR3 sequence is CASSTDRDISYEQYF. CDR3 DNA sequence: TGTGCCAGCAGCACGGACAGGGATATCTCCTACGAGCAGTACTTC.

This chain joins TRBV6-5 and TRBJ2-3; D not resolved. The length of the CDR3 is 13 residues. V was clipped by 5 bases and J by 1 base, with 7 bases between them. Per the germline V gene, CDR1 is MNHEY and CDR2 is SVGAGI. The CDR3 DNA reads TGTGCCAGCAGTGGACCAGGCACAGATACGCAGTATTTT. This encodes CASSGPGTDTQYF.

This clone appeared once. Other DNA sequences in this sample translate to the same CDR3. The DNA for the CDR3 is TGTGCCAGCAGTGATACAGGGGGGTACGAGCAGTACTTC. Translated: CASSDTGGYEQYF. The V call is TRBV2, the J call TRBJ2-7; 8 nucleotides agree with TRBD1. There are 13 residues in the CDR3. Germline loops: CDR1 SNHLY, CDR2 FYNNEI. Losses at the gene ends were 3 bases for V and 4 bases for J; bases not matched to a gene: 2.

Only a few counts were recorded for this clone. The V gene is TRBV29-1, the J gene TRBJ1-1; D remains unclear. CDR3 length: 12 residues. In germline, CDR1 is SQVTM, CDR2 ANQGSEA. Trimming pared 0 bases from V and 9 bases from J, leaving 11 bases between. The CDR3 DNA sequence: TGCAGCGTTGAAGATTCGAAGCCGAAAGCTTTCTTT. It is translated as CSVEDSKPKAFF.

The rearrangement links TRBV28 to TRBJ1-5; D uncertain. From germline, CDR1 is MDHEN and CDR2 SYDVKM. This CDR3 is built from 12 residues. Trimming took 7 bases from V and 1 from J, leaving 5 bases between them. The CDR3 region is CASKVSNQPQHF. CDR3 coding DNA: TGTGCCAGCAAGGTGAGCAATCAGCCCCAGCATTTT.

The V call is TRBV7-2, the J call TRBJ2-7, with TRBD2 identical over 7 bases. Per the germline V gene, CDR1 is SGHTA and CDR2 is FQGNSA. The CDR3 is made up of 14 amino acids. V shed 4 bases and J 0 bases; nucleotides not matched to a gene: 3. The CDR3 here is CASSWGGSSYEQYF. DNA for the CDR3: TGTGCCAGCAGCTGGGGGGGGAGCTCCTACGAGCAGTACTTC.

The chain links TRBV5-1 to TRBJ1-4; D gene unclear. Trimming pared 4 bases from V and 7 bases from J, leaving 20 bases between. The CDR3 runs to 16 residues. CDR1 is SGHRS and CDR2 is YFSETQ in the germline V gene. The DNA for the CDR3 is TGCGCCAGCAGCCCTTTGATGTCCGGGTTAGGTGAAAAACTGTTTTTT. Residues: CASSPLMSGLGEKLFF.

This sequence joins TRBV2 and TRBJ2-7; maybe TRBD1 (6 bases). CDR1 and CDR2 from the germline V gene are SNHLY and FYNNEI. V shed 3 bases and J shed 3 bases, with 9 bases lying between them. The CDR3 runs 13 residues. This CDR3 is CASSDRGGYEQYF. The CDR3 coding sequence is TGTGCCAGCAGTGACAGGGGTGGCTACGAGCAGTACTTC.

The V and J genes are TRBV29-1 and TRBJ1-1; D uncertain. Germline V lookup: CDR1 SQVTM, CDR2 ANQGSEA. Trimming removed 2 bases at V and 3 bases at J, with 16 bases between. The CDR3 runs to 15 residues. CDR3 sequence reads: CSVELFGRLDTEAFF. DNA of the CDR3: TGCAGCGTTGAATTGTTCGGCCGCTTGGACACTGAAGCTTTCTTT.

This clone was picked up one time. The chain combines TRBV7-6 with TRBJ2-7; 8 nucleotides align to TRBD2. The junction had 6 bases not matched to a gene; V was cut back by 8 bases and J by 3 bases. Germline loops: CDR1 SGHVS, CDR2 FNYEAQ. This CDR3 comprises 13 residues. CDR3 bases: TGTGCCAGCGCGGGAGGACTCCTCTACGAGCAGTACTTC. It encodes CASAGGLLYEQYF. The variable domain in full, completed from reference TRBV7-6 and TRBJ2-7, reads GAGVSQSPRYKVTKRGQDVALRCDPISGHVSLYWYRQALGQGPEFLTYFNYEAQQDKSGLPNDRFSAERPEGSISTLTIQRTEQRDSAMYRCASAGGLLYEQYFGPGTRLTVT.

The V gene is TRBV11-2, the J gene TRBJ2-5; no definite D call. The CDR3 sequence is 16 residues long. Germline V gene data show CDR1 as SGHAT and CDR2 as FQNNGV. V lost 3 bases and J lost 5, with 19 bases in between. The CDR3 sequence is CASSFYASFRQETQYF. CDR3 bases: TGTGCCAGCAGCTTTTATGCCAGCTTCCGGCAGGAGACCCAGTACTTC.

The CDR3 spells CASRSGQGYEQYF. The CDR3 nucleotides read TGTGCCAGCAGGTCAGGACAGGGCTACGAGCAGTACTTC. The chain recombines TRBV11-2 with TRBJ2-7; 8 positions agree with TRBD1. From germline, CDR1 is SGHAT and CDR2 FQNNGV. CDR3 length: 13 residues. Unmatched junction bases numbered 4, after V lost 6 bases and J lost 3 bases.

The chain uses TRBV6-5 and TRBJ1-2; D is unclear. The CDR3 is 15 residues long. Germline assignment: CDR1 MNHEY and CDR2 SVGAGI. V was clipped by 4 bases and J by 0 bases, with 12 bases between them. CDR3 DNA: TGTGCCAGCAGTTCCCTGACGGGAGCTAACTATGGCTACACCTTC. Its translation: CASSSLTGANYGYTF.

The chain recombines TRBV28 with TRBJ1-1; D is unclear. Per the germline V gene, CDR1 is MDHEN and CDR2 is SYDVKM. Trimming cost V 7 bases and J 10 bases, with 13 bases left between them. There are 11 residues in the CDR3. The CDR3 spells CASKQDVTAFF. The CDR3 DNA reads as TGTGCCAGCAAGCAGGACGTAACAGCTTTCTTT.

The CDR3 sequence: CASSVIPSGIYNEQFF. CDR3 nucleotides: TGTGCCAGCAGCGTAATCCCTAGCGGGATATACAATGAGCAGTTCTTC. This chain links TRBV9 with TRBJ2-1; 9 bases match TRBD2. Germline assignment: CDR1 SGDLS and CDR2 YYNGEE. This CDR3 contains 16 residues. Losses at the gene ends were 1 base for V and 4 bases for J; bases not matched to a gene: 6.

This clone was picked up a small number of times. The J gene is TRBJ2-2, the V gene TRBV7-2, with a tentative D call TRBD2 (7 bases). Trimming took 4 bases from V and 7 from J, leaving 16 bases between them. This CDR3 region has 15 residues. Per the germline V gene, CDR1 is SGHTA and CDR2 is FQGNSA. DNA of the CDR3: TGTGCCAGCAGCTCTCAGGGGAGGGCCGTCGGGGAGCTGTTTTTT. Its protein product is CASSSQGRAVGELFF.

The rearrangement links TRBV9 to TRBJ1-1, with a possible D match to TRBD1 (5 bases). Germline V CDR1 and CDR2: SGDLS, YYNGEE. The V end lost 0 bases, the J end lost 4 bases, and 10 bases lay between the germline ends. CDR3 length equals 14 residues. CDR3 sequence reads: CASSVDPGPTEAFF. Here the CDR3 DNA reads TGTGCCAGCAGCGTAGATCCGGGGCCCACTGAAGCTTTCTTT.

CDR3 DNA: TGTGCCAGCAGCGCCAGACAAGGGAGGGGAGATACGCAGTATTTT. Residues: CASSARQGRGDTQYF. The V and J genes are TRBV9 and TRBJ2-3; 7 bases align to TRBD2. The CDR3 is 15 residues long. Germline CDR1 is SGDLS and CDR2 is YYNGEE. The trim removed 3 bases at V and 5 bases at J, leaving 9 bases unmatched.

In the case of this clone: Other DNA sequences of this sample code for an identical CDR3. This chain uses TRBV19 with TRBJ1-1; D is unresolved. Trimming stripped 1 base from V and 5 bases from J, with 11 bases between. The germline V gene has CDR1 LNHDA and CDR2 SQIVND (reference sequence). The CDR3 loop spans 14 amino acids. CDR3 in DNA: TGTGCCAGTAGTATAGGAGGAGGCTATACTGAAGCTTTCTTT. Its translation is CASSIGGGYTEAFF.